Presented here are 14 T cell receptor beta chains from one specimen sequenced in a study of response to subunit inactivated influenza vaccine (dated by TCRdb to about 2018). The library was built by means of RT-PCR. Sequencing was performed on an Illumina HiSeq 2500. TCRdb trimmed the raw reads at Q25, called clones with MiXCR and kept productive beta chains. Each record represents a unique CDR3 protein, reported with the most common genes and DNA among its rows. Counted in this sample were roughly 630,000 distinct CDR3 sequences; 12% to 15% of them appeared once. The top ten clones comprise 6% to 9.5% of the sample. This sample comprised PBMCs from blood, obtained 14 days before vaccination. Receptors were obtained from a man aged 50-60 years who received an inactivated influenza vaccine. Donor details come from another sample of the same person, matched by shared clones.

This clonotype appeared many times. The gene calls are TRBV4-3 and TRBJ2-3; D remains unclear. The germline CDR1 and CDR2 sequences are LGHNA and YSLEER. CDR3 size: 13 residues. Trimming cost V 1 base and J 0 bases, with 2 bases left between them. The CDR3 spells CASSQGSTDTQYF. DNA for the CDR3: TGCGCCAGCAGCCAAGGTAGCACAGATACGCAGTATTTT.

The chain is built from TRBV19 and TRBJ2-2, with D possibly called TRBD1 or TRBD2 (5 bases each). CDR1 and CDR2 from the germline V gene are LNHDA and SQIVND (reference sequence). This CDR3 contains 12 residues. The CDR3 sequence: CAYRGVGGELFF. The CDR3 DNA reads as TGTGCGTACAGAGGGGTTGGAGGGGAGCTGTTTTTT.

This clonotype was counted a few times. The chain recombines TRBV25-1 with TRBJ2-2, with 13 bases aligning to TRBD2. CDR1 MGHDK and CDR2 SYGVNS come from the germline V gene. V was clipped by 6 bases and J by 1 base; unmatched bases: 8. The CDR3 length is 18 residues. CDR3: CASRPTSGRLRNTGELFF. For the CDR3, the DNA is TGTGCCAGCAGGCCGACTAGCGGGAGGCTGAGGAACACCGGGGAGCTGTTTTTT.

The genes are TRBV12-3 or TRBV12-4 and TRBJ2-2; D perhaps matches TRBD2 (6 bases). The CDR3 contains 15 residues. The V end was cut by 3 bases, the J end by 4 bases, with 12 bases between. CDR3 loop: CASSFAGGATGELFF. In DNA, the CDR3 is TGTGCCAGCAGTTTCGCGGGCGGGGCCACCGGGGAGCTGTTTTTT.

There are many counts of this clonotype. The chain has TRBV7-9 and TRBJ1-2; possible D gene TRBD1, 5 bases. V shed 5 bases and J shed 3 bases, with 13 bases lying between them. This CDR3 region has 14 residues. CDR1 and CDR2 (germline): SEHNR, FQNEAQ (reference sequence). The CDR3, as DNA: TGTGCCAGCAGCCGGGACTTGCTCGACTATGGCTACACCTTC. Translating it yields CASSRDLLDYGYTF.

The chain combines TRBV2 with TRBJ2-5; D gene ambiguous. The CDR3 runs to 13 residues. Germline V CDR1 and CDR2: SNHLY, FYNNEI. The ends were cut back, 0 bases at V and 1 base at J, with 3 bases in the middle. CDR3: CASSEAVQETQYF. DNA for the CDR3: TGTGCCAGCAGTGAAGCCGTCCAAGAGACCCAGTACTTC.

The chain employs TRBV30 and TRBJ1-1; D is unresolved. In germline, CDR1 is GTSNPN, CDR2 SVGIG (reference sequence). This CDR3 is 12 amino acids long. V gave up 0 bases and J gave up 7 bases, with 9 bases separating them. CDR3 sequence: CAWSVLGVEAFF. CDR3 nucleotides: TGTGCCTGGAGTGTACTCGGGGTTGAAGCTTTCTTT.

There are a few counts of this clonotype. The chain employs TRBV18 and TRBJ2-7; 9 positions match TRBD1. The CDR3 length is 14 residues. Germline V lookup: CDR1 KGHSH, CDR2 LQKENI. V trimming: 4 bases; J trimming: 1 base; junction bases outside the gene matches: 2. The CDR3 nucleotides read TGTGCCAGCTCACGGGACAGGGAGTCCTACGAGCAGTACTTC. Its translation: CASSRDRESYEQYF.

The chain carries TRBV29-1 and TRBJ2-7, with TRBD2 identical over 9 bases. Germline V lookup: CDR1 SQVTM, CDR2 ANQGSEA. The CDR3 contains 16 residues. The junction had 13 bases not matched to a gene; V was cut back by 4 bases and J by 3 bases. CDR3 in DNA: TGCAGCGTTGTCCTAGCGGGGAGTATAACTGACTACGAGCAGTACTTC. It encodes CSVVLAGSITDYEQYF.

This rearrangement joins TRBV7-8 to TRBJ2-5; TRBD1 aligns across 9 bases. Per the germline V gene, CDR1 is SGHVS and CDR2 is FQNEAQ. The CDR3 length is 16 residues. The V and J ends lost 5 bases and 3 bases, in that order; junction bases with no gene match: 10. The CDR3 reads CASSTTGGELEETQYF. The DNA for the CDR3 is TGTGCCAGCAGCACTACAGGGGGCGAACTGGAAGAGACCCAGTACTTC.

This clonotype was found a few times. The chain couples TRBV2 to TRBJ2-2, with 8 bases identical to TRBD2. CDR3 length equals 15 residues. V gave up 8 bases and J gave up 4 bases; unmatched junction bases: 9. Germline CDR1 reads SNHLY; CDR2 reads FYNNEI. The CDR3 sequence: CASRRRGGGTGELFF. The CDR3 nucleotides are TGTGCCAGCCGCCGACGGGGGGGAGGCACCGGGGAGCTGTTTTTT.

The table lists this clonotype with a few counts. The rearrangement uses TRBV15 and TRBJ2-7, with D perhaps given as TRBD1 or TRBD2 (5 bases each). This CDR3 has 16 amino acids. CDR1 and CDR2 (germline): LNHNV, YYDKDF (reference sequence). Between the trimmed V and J ends, which lost 4 bases and 1 base, there was a span of 17 bases. The CDR3 bases are TGTGCCACCAGCAATAGTGAAGGGGACGGGTCCTACGAGCAGTACTTC. This encodes CATSNSEGDGSYEQYF.

There are a few counts of this clonotype. The chain joins TRBV6-6 to TRBJ1-1, with D perhaps matching TRBD1 (6 bases). Per germline, CDR1 MNHNY and CDR2 SVGAGI (reference sequence). Trimming left V 10 bases short and J 0 bases short, with 12 bases between. The CDR3 has 13 residues. The CDR3 DNA reads TGTGCCATCGCACAGGGCCTGAACACTGAAGCTTTCTTT. Translation: CAIAQGLNTEAFF.

Many counts were recorded for this clonotype. This chain uses TRBV10-3 with TRBJ2-7; D perhaps matches TRBD1 (6 bases). Looked up from germline, CDR1 is ENHRY and CDR2 is SYGVKD. Trimming took off 3 bases at V and 9 bases at J, with 30 bases between the two ends. The CDR3 runs 18 residues. As DNA, the CDR3 is TGTGCCATCAGTGATCGATCAACACAGGGCTCCGATATAGTACGGCAGTACTTC. Protein: CAISDRSTQGSDIVRQYF.